This TCR beta chain was sequenced during a study of regulatory T cells in long-lasting Graves disease. Findings and limits, study-wide: The study found TRBV28, TRBJ1-2 and TRBJ2-5 favored in persistent disease.

For TCR beta, libraries came from iRepertoire HTBI primers and Arm-PCR of CDR3 regions. MiXCR was run by TCRdb on the multiplex PCR reads, yielding one entry per CDR3 protein. This table holds about 560,000 distinct CDR3 sequences, roughly a sixth found once. Time point: newly diagnosed GD, antithyroid drugs for less than 3 months. RNA isolated from PBMCs was used to make the TCR library. The source of the patients was an endocrinology department in Xi'an, China. Comments on this clonotype: Its specificity is not known.

The germline gives CDR1 SGHAT, CDR2 FQDESV (reference sequence). The CDR3 loop spans 11 amino acids. V lost 1 base to trimming and J lost 15 bases; unmatched junction nucleotides: 3. These data were also filed under a second study, of T cells in Graves' hyperthyroidism and ophthalmopathy. That paper states: Pregnant or lactating patients were excluded, as were those with uncontrolled infection or other autoimmune disease.

This sequence was found in a young man with Graves disease. V and J are TRBV11-1 and TRBJ2-4; 7 bases align to TRBD1. Material: peripheral blood mononuclear cells (PBMCs), obtained at new diagnosis, from a patient treated with antithyroid drugs. CDR3 bases: TGTGCCAGCAGCTTAGGAGACAGGGTGTACTTC. Its protein product is CASSLGDRVYF. Complete variable domain (other parts from reference TRBV11-1 and TRBJ2-4): EAEVAQSPRYKITEKSQAVAFWCDPISGHATLYWYRQILGQGPELLVQFQDESVVDDSQLPKDRFSAERLKGVDSTLKIQPAELGDSAMYLCASSLGDRVYFGAGTRLSVL.